This section outlines one TCR beta chain sequence together with its context. The target antigen is unknown. Patients had received no treatment of any kind before thyroid surgery. The sample is drawn from a study of metastatic and nonmetastatic thyroid tumors. Study-level background: Across blood and tumor or nodule tissue, repertoires from malignant and benign thyroid patients were compared with one another.

In the authors' methods: The authors used CDR3 differences across clinicopathological groups to build a distant-metastasis classifier for papillary thyroid cancer. From the PCR reads, TCRdb re-called clones with MiXCR. It is TCRdb's table, rather than the study itself, that gives the V and J calls and clone size. The sample has 21,000 or so clones; approximately 20% are singletons. CDR3 size: 16 residues. The V gene lost 4 bases and the J gene lost 6 bases, with 18 bases spanning the gap. The germline gives CDR1 KGHDR, CDR2 SFDVKD. General study findings and limits: When malignant thyroid tumors were compared with benign nodules, TCR beta diversity was reportedly significantly higher in the malignant tumors. This held in both blood and tumor samples.

The chain has TRBV24-1 and TRBJ2-1; D not certain. The material sequenced was blood. This TCR was recovered from a female donor with papillary thyroid cancer or a benign thyroid nodule (not recorded which). Some clones in this sample may be carry-over from other donors' samples. The DNA of the CDR3 is TGTGCCACCAGTGACCTCCCGGTCCGCAACGTCAATGAGCAGTTCTTC. It yields the protein CATSDLPVRNVNEQFF.